The 25 T cell receptor beta chains listed next were all sequenced from one sample in a study of long-term antiretroviral therapy in people with HIV. They ran version v3.0 of the immunoSEQ assay at survey level. Some clones are missing from TCRdb's copy, which holds only in-frame ones; the method was immunoSEQ multiplex PCR. Of about 24,000 clones in the sample, 70% to 85% were seen once. Sample: unsorted PBMCs, taken 1.2 years after starting antiretroviral therapy. These receptors were taken from a woman between 40 and 50 years old with HIV.

The V call is TRBV7-9, the J call TRBJ2-3, with D tentatively TRBD1 (6 bases). This CDR3 is 15 amino acids long. Between the trimmed V and J ends, which lost 5 bases and 4 bases, there was a span of 16 bases. CDR1 and CDR2 from the germline V gene are SEHNR and FQNEAQ (reference sequence). CDR3 nucleotides: TGTGCCAGCAGCAAAGACGTACAGGGCGCAGATACGCAGTATTTT. Translation: CASSKDVQGADTQYF. Looking up the rest from reference TRBV7-9 and TRBJ2-3 gives the full variable domain: DTGVSQNPRHKITKRGQNVTFRCDPISEHNRLYWYRQTLGQGPEFLTYFQNEAQLEKSRLLSDRFSAERPKGSFSTLEIQRTEQGDSAMYLCASSKDVQGADTQYFGPGTRLTVL.

This chain connects TRBV6-6 to TRBJ1-2, with 7 bases lining up with TRBD1. The length of the CDR3 is 12 residues. Per germline, CDR1 MNHNY and CDR2 SVGAGI (reference sequence). J lost 8 bases, V lost 6 bases, and 6 bases had no gene match. CDR3 loop: CASSQGEGGYTF. CDR3 sequence (DNA): TGTGCCAGCAGCCAGGGGGAGGGAGGCTACACCTTC.

The chain couples TRBV2 to TRBJ2-7; D is unresolved. Trimming cost V 7 bases and J 2 bases, with 15 bases left between them. The V gene's germline CDR1 is SNHLY and CDR2 FYNNEI. This CDR3 has 14 residues. This chain's CDR3 is CASTKILGPYEQYF. The CDR3 DNA follows: TGTGCCAGCACCAAGATCTTAGGGCCCTACGAGCAGTACTTC.

This clone came up a few times. The rearrangement links TRBV19 to TRBJ2-6, with D unresolved. The CDR3 is 17 residues long. Trimming pared 4 bases from V and 0 bases from J, leaving 13 bases between. Germline CDR1 LNHDA, CDR2 SQIVND (reference sequence). For the CDR3, the DNA is TGTGCCAGTAGTACCCTGGAGTTTCTCTCTGGGGCCAACGTCCTGACTTTC. Translated: CASSTLEFLSGANVLTF.

The chain is built from TRBV14 and TRBJ2-7; a weak D match, TRBD1 (6 bases). The ends were cut back, 2 bases at V and 4 bases at J, with 15 bases in the middle. From germline, CDR1 is SGHDN and CDR2 FVKESK. The CDR3 spans 15 residues. CDR3 residues: CASSQQYGQSYEQYF. Here the CDR3 DNA reads TGTGCCAGCAGCCAACAGTACGGACAGAGTTACGAGCAGTACTTC.

This rearrangement joins TRBV6-5 to TRBJ2-3, with a possible D match to TRBD2 (5 bases). V dropped 8 bases and J dropped 6 bases, with 15 bases sitting between them. The length of the CDR3 is 13 residues. From germline, CDR1 is MNHEY and CDR2 SVGAGI. For the CDR3, the DNA is TGTGCCAGCGTAAATAGCGCTTGGGATACGCAGTATTTT. This translates into CASVNSAWDTQYF.

The rearrangement joins TRBV19 to TRBJ2-3; D remains unclear. Germline V gene lookup returns CDR1 LNHDA and CDR2 SQIVND (reference sequence). The V and J ends lost 3 bases and 2 bases respectively, with 9 bases between them. The CDR3 extends over 14 amino acids. The CDR3 DNA reads as TGTGCCAGTAGTATGGTGTCTACCACAGATACGCAGTATTTT. Amino acids: CASSMVSTTDTQYF.

The rearrangement uses TRBV2 and TRBJ2-3; weak D call: TRBD1 (5 bases). V lost 6 bases and J lost 5, with 15 bases in between. Germline CDR1 is SNHLY and CDR2 is FYNNEI. This CDR3 region has 14 residues. CDR3 protein: CASRNRQNLDTQYF. CDR3 in DNA: TGTGCCAGCAGGAATAGACAGAACCTAGATACGCAGTATTTT.

The chain carries TRBV10-1 and TRBJ1-5, with a possible D match to TRBD1 (5 bases). The V and J ends lost 2 bases and 7 bases respectively, with 12 bases between them. Germline CDR1 reads WNHNN; CDR2 reads SYGVQD (reference sequence). CDR3 length: 14 amino acids. The CDR3 bases are TGCGCCAGCAGTGAGGGGCAGGGAGTCCAGCCCCAGCATTTT. It encodes CASSEGQGVQPQHF.

The CDR3 DNA sequence: TGTGCCTGGAGGGGACCGGGAAACAATCAGCCCCAGCATTTT. Encoded protein: CAWRGPGNNQPQHF. The gene calls are TRBV30 and TRBJ1-5; tentatively, D is TRBD1 (5 bases). The V gene's germline CDR1 is GTSNPN and CDR2 SVGIG (reference sequence). The CDR3 spans 14 residues. Trimming shortened V by 3 bases and J by 3 bases, and 12 bases separated the two germline ends.

The J gene is TRBJ2-5, the V gene TRBV25-1; 8 nucleotides match TRBD1. This CDR3 has 14 amino acids. With V trimmed by 5 bases and J by 4 bases, 6 bases remained unmatched. The germline V gene encodes CDR1 MGHDK and CDR2 SYGVNS. The chain's CDR3 is CASSTGQGLETQYF. For the CDR3, the DNA is TGTGCCAGCAGTACCGGACAGGGCTTAGAGACCCAGTACTTC. Combining the CDR3 with reference TRBV25-1 and TRBJ2-5 gives the whole variable domain EADIYQTPRYLVIGTGKKITLECSQTMGHDKMYWYQQDPGMELHLIHYSYGVNSTEKGDLSSESTVSRIRTEHFPLTLESARPSHTSQYLCASSTGQGLETQYFGPGTRLLVL.

This clone was seen more than once but under ten times. The chain couples TRBV5-4 to TRBJ1-6, with 8 bases matching TRBD1. The CDR3 extends over 15 amino acids. The V and J ends lost 3 bases and 7 bases, in that order; junction bases with no gene match: 6. Germline V gene data show CDR1 as SGHNT and CDR2 as YYREEE (reference sequence). CDR3: CASSSQGAVNSPLHF. In DNA form, the CDR3 reads TGTGCCAGCAGCTCTCAGGGGGCCGTGAATTCACCCCTCCACTTT.

The chain couples TRBV6-5 to TRBJ1-2, with D possibly TRBD1 on 6 matching bases. This CDR3 is 14 amino acids long. The V gene lost 2 bases and the J gene lost 4 bases, with 11 bases spanning the gap. Germline CDR1 MNHEY, CDR2 SVGAGI. CDR3 DNA sequence: TGTGCCAGCAGTTACACTACAGGGCCCTATGGCTACACCTTC. It codes for CASSYTTGPYGYTF.

V and J are TRBV10-3 and TRBJ2-3, with TRBD2 as a possible D gene (8 bases). CDR1 and CDR2 from the germline V gene are ENHRY and SYGVKD. CDR3 length equals 15 residues. Trimming cost V 4 bases and J 9 bases, with 20 bases left between them. The CDR3 reads CAISVDRPGGGTQYF. CDR3 in DNA: TGTGCCATCAGTGTGGACAGGCCCGGGGGGGGGACGCAGTATTTT.

The CDR3 region is CASSYSQGLTYEQYF. As DNA, the CDR3 is TGTGCCAGCAGTTACTCACAGGGGCTCACCTACGAGCAGTACTTC. The chain employs TRBV6-6 and TRBJ2-7; 7 bases align to TRBD1. Germline lookup yields CDR1 MNHNY and CDR2 SVGAGI (reference sequence). V lost 0 bases to trimming and J lost 2 bases; unmatched junction nucleotides: 4. This CDR3 is 15 amino acids long.

V usage is TRBV7-2 and J usage is TRBJ2-7; D not resolved. Germline V lookup: CDR1 SGHTA, CDR2 FQGNSA. Deletions cut 5 bases from V and 3 bases from J, with 20 bases between. CDR3 length: 16 residues. This chain's CDR3 is CASSPPQARYYYEQYF. CDR3 bases: TGTGCCAGCAGCCCCCCCCAGGCGAGATATTACTACGAGCAGTACTTC. The variable domain in full, completed from reference TRBV7-2 and TRBJ2-7, reads GAGVSQSPSNKVTEKGKDVELRCDPISGHTALYWYRQSLGQGLEFLIYFQGNSAPDKSGLPSDRFSAERTGGSVSTLTIQRTQQEDSAVYLCASSPPQARYYYEQYFGPGTRLTVT.

The chain links TRBV10-2 to TRBJ2-1, with TRBD2 matching over 8 bases. Trimming removed 7 bases from V and 4 bases from J; junction bases left unmatched: 6. Germline V gene sequence: CDR1 WSHSY, CDR2 SAAADI. CDR3 length: 14 amino acids. CDR3 sequence: CASMEGLAYNEQFF. The CDR3 coding sequence is TGCGCCAGCATGGAAGGACTAGCTTACAATGAGCAGTTCTTC.

This clone was recorded a few times. The J gene is TRBJ2-7, the V gene TRBV5-1; D gene unclear. Trimming took off 0 bases at V and 2 bases at J, with 12 bases between the two ends. CDR1 and CDR2 (germline): SGHRS, YFSETQ. CDR3 size: 15 residues. CDR3 nucleotide sequence: TGCGCCAGCAGCTTGGATGTACAGATGACCTACGAGCAGTACTTC. It yields the protein CASSLDVQMTYEQYF.

The chain employs TRBV7-2 and TRBJ1-1; TRBD1 might be the D (5 bases). Trimming left V 5 bases short and J 1 base short, with 17 bases between. The CDR3 runs 16 residues. Germline-derived CDR1 and CDR2 are SGHTA and FQGNSA. CDR3 in amino acids: CASSQRDPRSNTEAFF. The CDR3 DNA reads TGTGCCAGCAGCCAGCGGGACCCCAGGTCGAACACTGAAGCTTTCTTT.

The genes are TRBV19 and TRBJ2-1, with 8 bases lining up with TRBD1. CDR1 and CDR2 from the germline V gene are LNHDA and SQIVND (reference sequence). The V segment lost 7 bases and the J segment 8 bases; nucleotides outside the gene matches: 10. The CDR3 loop spans 14 amino acids. This chain's CDR3 is CASIPRGRRDEQFF. The CDR3 nucleotides read TGTGCCAGTATCCCCAGGGGGCGTCGGGATGAGCAGTTCTTC.

This chain uses TRBV7-2 with TRBJ2-4; 12 bases align to TRBD2. The germline gives CDR1 SGHTA, CDR2 FQGNSA. V trimming: 4 bases; J trimming: 8 bases; junction bases outside the gene matches: 3. This CDR3 contains 14 residues. CDR3 DNA: TGTGCCAGCAGCTCTAGCGGGGGGGGTTACATTCAGTACTTC. It specifies CASSSSGGGYIQYF. The complete variable domain, with remaining parts taken from reference TRBV7-2 and TRBJ2-4, reads GAGVSQSPSNKVTEKGKDVELRCDPISGHTALYWYRQSLGQGLEFLIYFQGNSAPDKSGLPSDRFSAERTGGSVSTLTIQRTQQEDSAVYLCASSSSGGGYIQYFGAGTRLSVL.

V and J are TRBV10-3 and TRBJ2-1; 11 nucleotides line up with TRBD2. Germline assignment: CDR1 ENHRY and CDR2 SYGVKD. This CDR3 comprises 15 residues. V gave up 6 bases and J gave up 8 bases; unmatched junction bases: 9. Written as DNA, the CDR3 is TGTGCCATCAGGGGTACTAGCGGGGGACAATATGAGCAGTTCTTC. This codes for CAIRGTSGGQYEQFF.

This clone has only a few counts. Here the CDR3 DNA reads TGTGCCAGCAGCACAGGGGGCGCGAGGGGCTACACCTTC. The encoded protein is CASSTGGARGYTF. The gene calls are TRBV7-9 and TRBJ1-2, with 9 nucleotides matching TRBD1. The J segment lost 8 bases and the V segment lost 5 bases, leaving 6 bases of the junction unmatched. Germline CDR1 reads SEHNR; CDR2 reads FQNEAQ (reference sequence). The CDR3 has 13 amino acids.

The genes are TRBV9 and TRBJ2-5; 10 positions agree with TRBD2. CDR3 length: 17 residues. J was trimmed by 4 bases and V by 2 bases; bases with no gene match: 11. CDR1 is SGDLS and CDR2 is YYNGEE in the germline V gene. The CDR3 coding sequence is TGTGCCAGCAGCGTGGGGACCCCGCCTAGCGGGGGAGAGACCCAGTACTTC. It codes for CASSVGTPPSGGETQYF.

V and J are TRBV5-8 and TRBJ2-1, with D possibly matching TRBD1 (6 bases). Trimming pared 2 bases from V and 6 bases from J, leaving 18 bases between. The CDR3 is 16 amino acids. Germline V gene sequence: CDR1 SGHTS, CDR2 YDEGEE. This chain's CDR3 is CASSFRGIGGSNEQFF. The CDR3 region has the DNA TGTGCCAGCAGCTTCAGGGGCATCGGTGGGTCCAATGAGCAGTTCTTC.